The sequence of this T cell receptor beta chain was determined in a study of blood T cell repertoires in COVID-19. This clone was seen only once. The CDR3 runs 18 residues. Unmatched junction bases numbered 21, after V lost 4 bases and J lost 8 bases. CDR1 and CDR2 from the germline V gene are LGHNA and YSLEER. Clones were read by immunoSEQ multiplex PCR, and TCRdb kept only the in-frame ones, dropping some. The data contain under 35,000 clones, 91% of them singletons. This TCR was sampled from a human donor in a cohort sampled during active COVID-19. The sample taken for sequencing was peripheral blood. V gene TRBV4-3 combines with J gene TRBJ1-2, with TRBD1 matching 8 bases. CDR3 in amino acids: CASSLPNPHRGVREGYTF. The CDR3 DNA follows: TGCGCCAGCAGCCTACCCAATCCACACAGGGGGGTAAGGGAAGGCTACACCTTC.